The 18 T cell receptor beta chains below all came from one sample that was sequenced in a study of Graves' ophthalmopathy and Graves' hyperthyroidism. RNA transcripts were the template, and TCR beta CDR3 regions were amplified from them. RT-PCR in the first round used HTBI primers; a second-round multiplex PCR followed. One entry per CDR3 protein results from TCRdb running MiXCR on the multiplex PCR reads. The sample contains more than 300,000 distinct CDR3 sequences, approximately 18% of which appear only once. Sequenced sample: peripheral blood. The receptors derive from an adult woman with stable Graves' hyperthyroidism.

To note about this clonotype: The conserved phenylalanine or tryptophan is not found at the CDR3 terminus, so this likely reflects a read error. The DNA is omitted, as the CDR3 cannot be located on it reliably, and the CDR3 follows TCRdb's listing. The rearrangement links TRBV12-3 or TRBV12-4 to TRBJ2-2. The CDR3 region is 13 residues in length, termini included. The CDR3 sequence is CASSPYANGELLL.

The chain joins TRBV7-8 to TRBJ1-2; the D is unclear. V dropped 1 base and J dropped 4 bases, with 7 bases sitting between them. Per germline, CDR1 SGHVS and CDR2 FQNEAQ. The CDR3 extends over 13 amino acids. CDR3 sequence: CASSLGLLYGYTF. The CDR3 nucleotides are TGTGCCAGCAGCTTAGGACTCCTCTATGGCTACACCTTC.

This clonotype has ten or more counts. The chain uses TRBV24-1 and TRBJ2-7, with TRBD2 matching over 16 bases. J lost 0 bases, V lost 2 bases, and 12 bases had no gene match. The CDR3 consists of 21 residues. Germline lookup yields CDR1 KGHDR and CDR2 SFDVKD. Here the CDR3 DNA reads TGTGCCACCAGTGATTCGTTAGGGACTAGCGGGAGGGCCCCGTGCTCCTACGAGCAGTACTTC. Its translation: CATSDSLGTSGRAPCSYEQYF.

This clonotype came up many times. CDR3 DNA sequence: TGTGCCAGCAGCTTAACAGGGCCTTCACCCCTCCACTTT. Translation: CASSLTGPSPLHF. V and J are TRBV11-2 and TRBJ1-6; the D gene is possibly TRBD1 (6 bases). Germline V gene lookup returns CDR1 SGHAT and CDR2 FQNNGV. There are 13 residues in the CDR3. V lost 2 bases and J 9 bases, leaving 8 bases between the germline ends.

This clonotype was detected many times. The chain carries TRBV11-2 and TRBJ2-7; D may be TRBD2 (7 bases). V was cut by 3 bases and J by 3 bases, with 18 bases left in between. This CDR3 spans 16 amino acids. Germline CDR1 and CDR2: SGHAT and FQNNGV. The CDR3 nucleotides read TGTGCCAGCAGCTTCCGGCCCGGGGGGCATCTCTACGAGCAGTACTTC. Residues: CASSFRPGGHLYEQYF.

The chain combines TRBV12-5 with TRBJ1-1; D gene uncertain. There are 13 residues in the CDR3. V lost 4 bases, J lost 6 bases, and 12 bases lay in between. CDR1 is LGHNT, CDR2 FRNRAP, per germline. CDR3 sequence reads: CASGSAMAAEAFF. The CDR3 bases are TGTGCTAGTGGTTCGGCTATGGCGGCTGAAGCTTTCTTT.

This clonotype has a count of ten or more. The V gene is TRBV20-1, the J gene TRBJ1-1, with D possibly matching TRBD1 (5 bases). The germline V and J ends were trimmed by 7 bases and 1 base, with 13 bases remaining between them. Germline V gene data show CDR1 as DFQATT and CDR2 as SNEGSKA (reference sequence). This CDR3 is 13 amino acids long. This CDR3 reads CSGGAGGNTEAFF. CDR3 nucleotides: TGCAGTGGTGGGGCGGGAGGGAACACTGAAGCTTTCTTT.

Many counts were recorded for this clonotype. A much larger clone differs from this one at a single base, so this may be a read error. The chain combines TRBV6-2 or TRBV6-3 with TRBJ1-6; D is unresolved. CDR3 length equals 14 residues. Looked up from germline, CDR1 is MNHEY and CDR2 is SVGEGT. As DNA, the CDR3 is TGTGCCAGCAGTCTTACAGCCGGGGATTCACACCTCCACTTT. It codes for CASSLTAGDSHLHF.

This clonotype was seen repeatedly, ten times or more. The V call is TRBV6-1, the J call TRBJ2-5, with 9 nucleotides matching TRBD2. CDR1 and CDR2 (germline): MNHNS, SASEGT. This CDR3 spans 17 amino acids. The V gene end was trimmed by 6 bases and the J gene end by 2 bases; junction bases not matched to a gene: 13. The CDR3 sequence is CASRFIPSGMKQETQYF. DNA for the CDR3: TGTGCCAGCAGATTTATCCCTAGCGGGATGAAACAAGAGACCCAGTACTTC.

The table lists this clonotype with many counts. This sequence joins TRBV15 and TRBJ2-2; D might be TRBD1 (6 bases). Trimming removed 2 bases from V and 2 bases from J, with 9 bases in between. This CDR3 is built from 15 residues. Germline V gene sequence: CDR1 LNHNV, CDR2 YYDKDF (reference sequence). CDR3 sequence (DNA): TGTGCCACCAGCAGATTGGACAGAAACACCGGGGAGCTGTTTTTT. Residues: CATSRLDRNTGELFF. The whole variable domain, filled in from reference TRBV15 and TRBJ2-2, reads DAMVIQNPRYQVTQFGKPVTLSCSQTLNHNVMYWYQQKSSQAPKLLFHYYDKDFNNEADTPDNFQSRRPNTSFCFLDIRSPGLGDTAMYLCATSRLDRNTGELFFGEGSRLTVL.

This clonotype was observed many times. The rearrangement uses TRBV30 and TRBJ2-7; a weak D match, TRBD2 (6 bases). There are 13 residues in the CDR3. Germline CDR1 and CDR2: GTSNPN and SVGIG (reference sequence). V dropped 0 bases and J dropped 5 bases, with 11 bases sitting between them. The CDR3 DNA is TGTGCCTGGAGTGTACTTGGCGGGGACGAGCAGTACTTC. Its protein product is CAWSVLGGDEQYF.

Many counts were recorded for this clonotype. This sequence joins TRBV20-1 and TRBJ2-7, with 9 bases lining up with TRBD2. There are 16 residues in the CDR3. V lost 0 bases, J lost 1 base, and 7 bases stayed unmatched. Germline V gene lookup returns CDR1 DFQATT and CDR2 SNEGSKA (reference sequence). In nucleotides, the CDR3 is TGCAGTGCTAGAGATCAGCGGGGGGCGCCGTCCTACGAGCAGTACTTC. Translating it yields CSARDQRGAPSYEQYF.

The chain joins TRBV28 to TRBJ1-2; 11 bases fit TRBD1. Germline CDR1 MDHEN, CDR2 SYDVKM. V trimming: 6 bases; J trimming: 4 bases; junction bases outside the gene matches: 10. The CDR3 runs to 16 residues. The CDR3 reads CASSAMRTGGGYGYTF. The CDR3 bases are TGTGCCAGCAGCGCCATGCGGACAGGGGGCGGCTATGGCTACACCTTC.

This clonotype was seen ten or more times. This chain connects TRBV28 to TRBJ2-1, with D tentatively TRBD2 (6 bases). The germline V gene encodes CDR1 MDHEN and CDR2 SYDVKM. V lost 5 bases, J lost 4 bases, and 12 bases lay in between. This CDR3 region has 14 residues. CDR3 sequence (DNA): TGTGCCAGCAGTGCTGGGGGGACTTACAATGAGCAGTTCTTC. Protein sequence: CASSAGGTYNEQFF.

This clonotype occurred many times. The gene calls are TRBV12-3 or TRBV12-4 and TRBJ2-7; 7 positions match TRBD1. This CDR3 has 13 amino acids. J was trimmed by 6 bases and V by 5 bases; bases with no gene match: 7. DNA for the CDR3: TGTGCCAGCAGTCTGTCGACAGGGACCGAGCAGTACTTC. Protein product: CASSLSTGTEQYF.

This clonotype was recorded a few times. The chain uses TRBV20-1 and TRBJ2-5; D gene uncertain. Germline V gene data show CDR1 as DFQATT and CDR2 as SNEGSKA (reference sequence). Trimming left V 0 bases short and J 5 bases short, with 7 bases between. This CDR3 contains 12 residues. The DNA for the CDR3 is TGCAGTGCTAGAGATAGGTTGGAGACCCAGTACTTC. This codes for CSARDRLETQYF.

This clonotype occurred a few times. The chain combines TRBV29-1 with TRBJ1-1, with TRBD1 as a possible D gene (5 bases). The CDR3 is made up of 13 amino acids. Between the trimmed V and J ends, which lost 6 bases and 0 bases, there was a span of 11 bases. Germline V gene data show CDR1 as SQVTM and CDR2 as ANQGSEA. The CDR3 region has the DNA TGCAGCGTCGCGGGGGTGCTGAACACTGAAGCTTTCTTT. It is translated as CSVAGVLNTEAFF. Together with reference TRBV29-1 and TRBJ1-1, the CDR3 gives the full variable domain: SAVISQKPSRDICQRGTSLTIQCQVDSQVTMMFWYRQQPGQSLTLIATANQGSEATYESGFVIDKFPISRPNLTFSTLTVSNMSPEDSSIYLCSVAGVLNTEAFFGQGTRLTVV.

This clonotype was counted only a few times. The chain combines TRBV14 with TRBJ2-7; D is undetermined. The CDR3 spans 13 residues. V shed 1 base and J shed 6 bases, with 10 bases lying between them. Germline V CDR1 and CDR2: SGHDN, FVKESK. CDR3 residues: CASSQAGFREQYF. CDR3 in DNA: TGTGCCAGCAGCCAAGCGGGTTTCCGCGAGCAGTACTTC.